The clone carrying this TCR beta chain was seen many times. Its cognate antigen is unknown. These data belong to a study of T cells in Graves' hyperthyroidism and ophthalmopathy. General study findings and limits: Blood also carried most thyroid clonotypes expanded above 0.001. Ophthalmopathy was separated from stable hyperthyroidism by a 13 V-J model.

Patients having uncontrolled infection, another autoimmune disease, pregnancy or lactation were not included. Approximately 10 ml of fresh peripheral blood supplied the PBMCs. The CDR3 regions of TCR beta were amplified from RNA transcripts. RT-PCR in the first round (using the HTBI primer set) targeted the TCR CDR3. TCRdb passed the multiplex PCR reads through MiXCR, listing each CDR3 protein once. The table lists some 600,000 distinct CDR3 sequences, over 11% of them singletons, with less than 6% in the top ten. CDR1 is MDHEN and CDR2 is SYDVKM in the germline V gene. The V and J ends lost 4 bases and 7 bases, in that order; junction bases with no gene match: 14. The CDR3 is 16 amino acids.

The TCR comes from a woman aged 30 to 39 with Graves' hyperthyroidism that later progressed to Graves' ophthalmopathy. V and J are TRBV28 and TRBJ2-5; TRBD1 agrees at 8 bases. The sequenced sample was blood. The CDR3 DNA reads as TGTGCCAGCAGTTACTCCATCTCGGACAGGGACGGGACCCAGTACTTC. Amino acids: CASSYSISDRDGTQYF.